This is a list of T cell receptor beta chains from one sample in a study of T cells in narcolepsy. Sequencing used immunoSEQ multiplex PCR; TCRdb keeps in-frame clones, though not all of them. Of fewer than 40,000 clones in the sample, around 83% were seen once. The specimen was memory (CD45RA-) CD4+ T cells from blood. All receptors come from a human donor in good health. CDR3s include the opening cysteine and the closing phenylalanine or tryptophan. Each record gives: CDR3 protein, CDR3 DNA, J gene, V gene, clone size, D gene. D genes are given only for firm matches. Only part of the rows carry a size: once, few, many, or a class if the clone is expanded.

cdr3_aa: CASSFPGQGLGMNTEAFF
cdr3_nt: TGTGCCAGCAGCTTTCCGGGACAGGGGTTGGGGATGAACACTGAAGCTTTCTTT
j_call: TRBJ1-1
v_call: TRBV7-8
clone_size: -
d_call: TRBD1

cdr3_aa: CASSGTGVNQPQHF
cdr3_nt: TGTGCCAGCAGCGGGACAGGGGTCAATCAGCCCCAGCATTTT
j_call: TRBJ1-5
v_call: TRBV28
clone_size: -
d_call: TRBD1

cdr3_aa: CASSSSGTPEGNIQYF
cdr3_nt: TGCGCCAGCAGCTCTTCGGGCACCCCGGAGGGCAACATTCAGTACTTC
j_call: TRBJ2-4
v_call: TRBV5-1
clone_size: -
d_call: -

cdr3_aa: CSVNTGGLNTEAFF
cdr3_nt: TGCAGCGTTAACACAGGGGGCCTTAACACTGAAGCTTTCTTT
j_call: TRBJ1-1
v_call: TRBV29-1
clone_size: -
d_call: TRBD1

cdr3_aa: CAWSGEGAGFSYNEQFF
cdr3_nt: TGTGCCTGGAGTGGTGAAGGGGCCGGTTTTTCCTACAATGAGCAGTTCTTC
j_call: TRBJ2-1
v_call: TRBV30
clone_size: -
d_call: -

cdr3_aa: CASSIGRPARGEKLFF
cdr3_nt: TGTGCCAGTAGTATAGGGCGACCCGCCAGGGGTGAAAAACTGTTTTTT
j_call: TRBJ1-4
v_call: TRBV19
clone_size: -
d_call: -

cdr3_aa: CASRYRDRGDIQYF
cdr3_nt: TGTGCCAGCAGATACCGGGACAGAGGGGACATTCAGTACTTC
j_call: TRBJ2-4
v_call: TRBV6-1
clone_size: -
d_call: TRBD1

cdr3_aa: CASSLQIQLALETQYF
cdr3_nt: TGTGCTAGCAGCTTACAAATTCAGTTAGCGTTGGAGACCCAGTACTTC
j_call: TRBJ2-5
v_call: TRBV5-6
clone_size: -
d_call: -

cdr3_aa: CASSIGGSGSSYEQYF
cdr3_nt: TGTGCCAGTAGTATAGGGGGTAGCGGGTCCTCCTACGAGCAGTACTTC
j_call: TRBJ2-7
v_call: TRBV19
clone_size: few
d_call: TRBD2

cdr3_aa: CASSQDRDFGHLTDTQYF
cdr3_nt: TGCGCCAGCAGCCAAGATCGTGACTTTGGACACCTCACAGATACGCAGTATTTT
j_call: TRBJ2-3
v_call: TRBV4-1
clone_size: -
d_call: -

cdr3_aa: CASSQTPGAGYNEQFF
cdr3_nt: TGCGCCAGCAGTCAGACCCCAGGGGCTGGCTACAATGAGCAGTTCTTC
j_call: TRBJ2-1
v_call: TRBV23-1
clone_size: -
d_call: -

cdr3_aa: CASYEGFSTDTQYF
cdr3_nt: TGCGCCAGCTACGAGGGGTTTAGCACAGATACGCAGTATTTT
j_call: TRBJ2-3
v_call: TRBV5-1
clone_size: -
d_call: -

cdr3_aa: CASSFGTGIIHEQYF
cdr3_nt: TGTGCCAGCAGTTTTGGGACAGGAATAATCCACGAGCAGTACTTC
j_call: TRBJ2-7
v_call: TRBV6-5
clone_size: -
d_call: TRBD1

cdr3_aa: CASSQDRRTGIYTGELFF
cdr3_nt: TGTGCCAGCAGCCAAGATAGGAGGACAGGGATTTACACCGGGGAGCTGTTTTTT
j_call: TRBJ2-2
v_call: TRBV14
clone_size: -
d_call: TRBD1

cdr3_aa: CASSKRTSVEETQYF
cdr3_nt: TGTGCCAGCAGCAAACGGACTAGCGTGGAGGAGACCCAGTACTTC
j_call: TRBJ2-5
v_call: TRBV11-2
clone_size: -
d_call: TRBD2

cdr3_aa: CASSLDRGSGELFF
cdr3_nt: TGTGCCAGCAGCTTAGACAGGGGGTCCGGGGAGCTGTTTTTT
j_call: TRBJ2-2
v_call: TRBV7-7
clone_size: few
d_call: TRBD1

cdr3_aa: CASRDRGEKLFF
cdr3_nt: TGTGCCAGCCGGGACAGGGGTGAAAAACTGTTTTTT
j_call: TRBJ1-4
v_call: TRBV6-5
clone_size: -
d_call: TRBD1

cdr3_aa: CASSLPRGLNTGELFF
cdr3_nt: TGTGCCAGCAGCCTCCCCAGGGGCCTTAACACCGGGGAGCTGTTTTTT
j_call: TRBJ2-2
v_call: TRBV7-9
clone_size: -
d_call: -

cdr3_aa: CASRGDSQETQYF
cdr3_nt: TGTGCCAGCAGAGGGGACAGTCAAGAGACCCAGTACTTC
j_call: TRBJ2-5
v_call: TRBV2
clone_size: -
d_call: TRBD1

cdr3_aa: CASSGIRDYNSPLHF
cdr3_nt: TGCGCCAGCAGCGGAATTCGGGATTATAATTCACCCCTCCACTTT
j_call: TRBJ1-6
v_call: TRBV5-1
clone_size: once
d_call: -

cdr3_aa: CASSATGTTGYTF
cdr3_nt: TGTGCCAGCAGCGCGACCGGGACCACGGGCTACACCTTC
j_call: TRBJ1-2
v_call: TRBV9
clone_size: -
d_call: -

cdr3_aa: CASRQIQGRTGELFF
cdr3_nt: TGTGCCAGCAGACAGATTCAGGGGAGAACCGGGGAGCTGTTTTTT
j_call: TRBJ2-2
v_call: TRBV5-6
clone_size: -
d_call: -

cdr3_aa: CAWSEVSTEAFF
cdr3_nt: TGTGCCTGGAGTGAAGTGAGCACTGAAGCTTTCTTT
j_call: TRBJ1-1
v_call: TRBV30
clone_size: -
d_call: -

cdr3_aa: CASSPEGGQSSGANVLTF
cdr3_nt: TGTGCCAGCAGTCCGGAGGGGGGACAGAGCTCTGGGGCCAACGTCCTGACTTTC
j_call: TRBJ2-6
v_call: TRBV27
clone_size: -
d_call: -

cdr3_aa: CASSWTVTDTQYF
cdr3_nt: TGTGCCAGTAGCTGGACAGTAACAGATACGCAGTATTTT
j_call: TRBJ2-3
v_call: TRBV19
clone_size: -
d_call: -

cdr3_aa: CASSPLGYTDTQYF
cdr3_nt: TGTGCCAGCAGCCCCTTGGGGTACACAGATACGCAGTATTTT
j_call: TRBJ2-3
v_call: TRBV7-2
clone_size: -
d_call: -

cdr3_aa: CASSPSPGQGNGYTF
cdr3_nt: TGTGCCAGCTCACCATCACCGGGACAGGGGAACGGCTACACCTTC
j_call: TRBJ1-2
v_call: TRBV18
clone_size: -
d_call: TRBD1

cdr3_aa: CASSVGPGSTGNTIYF
cdr3_nt: TGTGCCAGCAGCGTAGGGCCAGGGTCGACTGGAAACACCATATATTTT
j_call: TRBJ1-3
v_call: TRBV9
clone_size: once
d_call: -

cdr3_aa: CASNRAETGIGNTIYF
cdr3_nt: TGTGCCAGCAACCGAGCAGAGACAGGGATTGGAAACACCATATATTTT
j_call: TRBJ1-3
v_call: TRBV6-6
clone_size: few
d_call: TRBD1

cdr3_aa: CASSPRRGDEQFF
cdr3_nt: TGCGCCAGCAGCCCCCGGAGGGGCGATGAGCAGTTCTTC
j_call: TRBJ2-1
v_call: TRBV5-1
clone_size: -
d_call: -

cdr3_aa: CASGLPGQGSRGNTIYF
cdr3_nt: TGTGCTAGTGGTTTGCCCGGACAGGGTTCTAGAGGAAACACCATATATTTT
j_call: TRBJ1-3
v_call: TRBV12-5
clone_size: -
d_call: TRBD1

cdr3_aa: CASSPGTRNYGYTF
cdr3_nt: TGTGCCAGCAGTCCCGGGACACGTAACTATGGCTACACCTTC
j_call: TRBJ1-2
v_call: TRBV28
clone_size: once
d_call: -

cdr3_aa: CASTLWTSGGTDTQYF
cdr3_nt: TGTGCCAGCACGTTATGGACTAGCGGGGGGACAGATACGCAGTATTTT
j_call: TRBJ2-3
v_call: TRBV18
clone_size: few
d_call: TRBD2

cdr3_aa: CASSPRGSGGRSNTGELFF
cdr3_nt: TGTGCCAGCAGCCCGCGCGGGAGCGGGGGGCGCTCGAACACCGGGGAGCTGTTTTTT
j_call: TRBJ2-2
v_call: TRBV7-2
clone_size: -
d_call: TRBD2

cdr3_aa: CASISNRDRGPQFF
cdr3_nt: TGTGCCAGCATCTCAAACCGGGACAGGGGACCGCAGTTCTTC
j_call: TRBJ2-1
v_call: TRBV6-1
clone_size: -
d_call: TRBD1

cdr3_aa: CASSGAVSGELFF
cdr3_nt: TGTGCCAGCAGCGGTGCGGTATCCGGGGAGCTGTTTTTT
j_call: TRBJ2-2
v_call: TRBV11-3
clone_size: -
d_call: -

cdr3_aa: CASSLGRLMNTEAFF
cdr3_nt: TGTGCCAGCAGTCTCGGACGGCTCATGAACACTGAAGCTTTCTTT
j_call: TRBJ1-1
v_call: TRBV27
clone_size: -
d_call: -

cdr3_aa: CASSLLVGGTDTQYF
cdr3_nt: TGTGCCAGCAGCTTATTGGTTGGAGGCACAGATACGCAGTATTTT
j_call: TRBJ2-3
v_call: TRBV5-5
clone_size: -
d_call: -

cdr3_aa: CASSLLGQGANTEAFF
cdr3_nt: TGTGCCAGCAGCTTATTAGGTCAGGGGGCAAACACTGAAGCTTTCTTT
j_call: TRBJ1-1
v_call: TRBV7-2
clone_size: -
d_call: TRBD1

cdr3_aa: CASSYEGGNSPLHF
cdr3_nt: TGTGCCAGCAGTTACGAGGGTGGGAATTCACCCCTCCACTTT
j_call: TRBJ1-6
v_call: TRBV6-5
clone_size: -
d_call: -